This TCR beta chain is drawn from a study of T cell responses to AZD1222 COVID-19 vaccine. Study-wide results and caveats: After the peak T cell response, and only then, were repertoires sampled. Donors skewed white British and female; clonal diversity was possibly underestimated. Increases in Spike-specific TCR breadth and depth were seen after two AZD1222 doses. It was only six AZD1222 recipients who were seropositive at baseline.

Measured with immunoSEQ multiplex PCR; TCRdb has only the in-frame clones, and not every one. The data hold just over 95,000 clones, with 85% to 90% observed a single time. The CDR3 runs to 14 residues. V lost 9 bases to trimming and J lost 9 bases; unmatched junction nucleotides: 7. Germline CDR1 is LNHDA and CDR2 is SQIVND (reference sequence). A note on this clone: Its target is unknown.

J is TRBJ2-1 and V is TRBV19, with 14 bases fitting TRBD2. The TCR originated in an adult in good health. The sample was peripheral blood, taken on day 0 of AZD1222 vaccination. CDR3 in DNA: TGTGCCAGCCGACTAGCGGGGGGGCCGAGTGAGCAGTTCTTC. Protein product: CASRLAGGPSEQFF. Together with reference TRBV19 and TRBJ2-1, the CDR3 gives the full variable domain: DGGITQSPKYLFRKEGQNVTLSCEQNLNHDAMYWYRQDPGQGLRLIYYSQIVNDFQKGDIAEGYSVSREKKESFPLTVTSAQKNPTAFYLCASRLAGGPSEQFFGPGTRLTVL.